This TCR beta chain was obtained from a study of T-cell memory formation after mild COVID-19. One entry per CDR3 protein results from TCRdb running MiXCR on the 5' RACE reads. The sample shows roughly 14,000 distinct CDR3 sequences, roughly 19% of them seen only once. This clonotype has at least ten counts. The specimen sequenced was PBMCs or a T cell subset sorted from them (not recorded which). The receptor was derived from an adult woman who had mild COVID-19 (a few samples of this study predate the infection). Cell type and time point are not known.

CDR3 in DNA: TGTGCCAGCAGCTTTGCGGTTTCGAACACCGGGGAGCTGTTTTTT. It yields the protein CASSFAVSNTGELFF. The chain couples TRBV7-9 to TRBJ2-2; the D is unclear. V shed 3 bases and J shed 0 bases, with 8 bases lying between them. This CDR3 has 15 residues. Germline CDR1 SEHNR, CDR2 FQNEAQ (reference sequence).